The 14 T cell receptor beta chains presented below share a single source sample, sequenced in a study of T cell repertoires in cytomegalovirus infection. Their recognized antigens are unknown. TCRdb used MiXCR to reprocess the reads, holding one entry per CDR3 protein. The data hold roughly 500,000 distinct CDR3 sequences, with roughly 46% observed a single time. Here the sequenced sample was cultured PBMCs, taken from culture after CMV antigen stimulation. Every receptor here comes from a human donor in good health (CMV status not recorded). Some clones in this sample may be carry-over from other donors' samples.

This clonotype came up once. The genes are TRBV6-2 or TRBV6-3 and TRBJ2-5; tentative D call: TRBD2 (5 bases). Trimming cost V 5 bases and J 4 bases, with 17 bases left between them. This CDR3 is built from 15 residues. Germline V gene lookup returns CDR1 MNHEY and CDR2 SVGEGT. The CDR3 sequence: CASSSRTGNGETQYF. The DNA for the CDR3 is TGTGCCAGCAGTAGCAGGACGGGGAACGGAGAGACCCAGTACTTC.

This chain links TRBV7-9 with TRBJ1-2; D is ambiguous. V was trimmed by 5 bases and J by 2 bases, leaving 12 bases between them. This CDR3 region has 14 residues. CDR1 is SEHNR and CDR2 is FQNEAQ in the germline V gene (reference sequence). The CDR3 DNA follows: TGTGCCAGCAGCCCCCTCACGACAAACTATGGCTACACCTTC. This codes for CASSPLTTNYGYTF.

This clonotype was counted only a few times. The CDR3 region is CASSLQDRIGEQFF. For the CDR3, the DNA is TGTGCCAGCAGCCTGCAGGACAGGATCGGTGAGCAGTTCTTC. This chain links TRBV7-1 with TRBJ2-1, with 7 bases fitting TRBD1. TRBV7-1 is an open reading frame whose function is uncertain. The CDR3 runs to 14 residues. The ends lost 5 bases at V and 9 bases at J; junction bases unmatched: 10.

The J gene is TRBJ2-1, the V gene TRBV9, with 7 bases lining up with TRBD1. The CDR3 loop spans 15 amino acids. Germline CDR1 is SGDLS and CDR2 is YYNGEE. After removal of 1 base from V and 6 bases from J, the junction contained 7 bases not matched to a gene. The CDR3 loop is CASSVRGGRSNEQFF. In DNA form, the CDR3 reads TGTGCCAGCAGCGTACGAGGGGGCCGGTCCAATGAGCAGTTCTTC.

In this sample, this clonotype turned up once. The CDR3 sequence is CASSEQGDGQYF. In DNA, the CDR3 is TGTGCCAGCAGTGAACAGGGCGACGGTCAGTACTTC. V and J are TRBV2 and TRBJ2-7; maybe TRBD1 (5 bases). The germline CDR1 and CDR2 sequences are SNHLY and FYNNEI. The CDR3 is 12 amino acids. Trimming took off 2 bases at V and 10 bases at J, with 12 bases between the two ends.

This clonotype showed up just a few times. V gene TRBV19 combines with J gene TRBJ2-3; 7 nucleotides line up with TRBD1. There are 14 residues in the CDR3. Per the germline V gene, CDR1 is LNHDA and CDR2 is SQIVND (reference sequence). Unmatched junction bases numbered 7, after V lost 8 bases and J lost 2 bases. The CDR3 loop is CASGTGVDTDTQYF. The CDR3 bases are TGTGCCAGTGGTACAGGGGTGGACACAGATACGCAGTATTTT.

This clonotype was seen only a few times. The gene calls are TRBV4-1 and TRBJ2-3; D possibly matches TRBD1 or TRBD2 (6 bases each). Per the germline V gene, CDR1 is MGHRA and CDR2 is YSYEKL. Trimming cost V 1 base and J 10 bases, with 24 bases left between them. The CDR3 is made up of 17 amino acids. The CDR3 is CASSQVRDTSSRRAQYF. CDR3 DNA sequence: TGCGCCAGCAGCCAAGTTCGGGACACCTCATCACGGAGGGCGCAGTATTTT.

CDR3 DNA: TGTGCCAGCAGCTTTAGCGCGGCGGGAGGAGTGGATGAGCAGTTCTTC. Translated, it gives CASSFSAAGGVDEQFF. The chain employs TRBV11-2 and TRBJ2-1; 8 nucleotides match TRBD2. V was pared by 3 bases and J by 8 bases, with 12 bases of the junction left unmatched. Looked up from germline, CDR1 is SGHAT and CDR2 is FQNNGV. CDR3 length equals 16 residues.

The CDR3 reads CASSYGQSSGELFF. CDR3 DNA: TGCGCCAGCAGCTACGGACAGTCATCCGGGGAGCTGTTTTTT. The chain links TRBV5-1 to TRBJ2-2; tentative D call: TRBD1 (6 bases). The germline V gene has CDR1 SGHRS and CDR2 YFSETQ. CDR3 size: 14 residues. V lost 3 bases and J lost 6, with 12 bases in between. Complete variable domain (other parts from reference TRBV5-1 and TRBJ2-2): KAGVTQTPRYLIKTRGQQVTLSCSPISGHRSVSWYQQTPGQGLQFLFEYFSETQRNKGNFPGRFSGRQFSNSRSEMNVSTLELGDSALYLCASSYGQSSGELFFGEGSRLTVL.

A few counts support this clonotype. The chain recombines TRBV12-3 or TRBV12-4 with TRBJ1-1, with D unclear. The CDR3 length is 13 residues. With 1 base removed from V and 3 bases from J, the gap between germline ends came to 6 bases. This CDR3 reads CASSLGVYTEAFF. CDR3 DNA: TGTGCCAGCAGTTTAGGGGTGTACACTGAAGCTTTCTTT.

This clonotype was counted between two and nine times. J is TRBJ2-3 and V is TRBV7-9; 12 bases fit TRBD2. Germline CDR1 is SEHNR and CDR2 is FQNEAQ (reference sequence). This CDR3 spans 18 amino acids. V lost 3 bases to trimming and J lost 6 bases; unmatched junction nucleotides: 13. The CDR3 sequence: CASSFWLAGGESGDTQYF. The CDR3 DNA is TGTGCCAGCAGCTTTTGGCTAGCGGGAGGGGAAAGCGGTGATACGCAGTATTTT. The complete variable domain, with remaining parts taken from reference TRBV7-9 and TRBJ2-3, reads DTGVSQNPRHKITKRGQNVTFRCDPISEHNRLYWYRQTLGQGPEFLTYFQNEAQLEKSRLLSDRFSAERPKGSFSTLEIQRTEQGDSAMYLCASSFWLAGGESGDTQYFGPGTRLTVL.

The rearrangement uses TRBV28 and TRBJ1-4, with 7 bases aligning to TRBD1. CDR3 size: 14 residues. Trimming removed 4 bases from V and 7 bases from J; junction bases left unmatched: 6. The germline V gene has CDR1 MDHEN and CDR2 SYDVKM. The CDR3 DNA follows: TGTGCCAGCAGTTCCCCGGCAGGGGGTGAAAAACTGTTTTTT. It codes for CASSSPAGGEKLFF.

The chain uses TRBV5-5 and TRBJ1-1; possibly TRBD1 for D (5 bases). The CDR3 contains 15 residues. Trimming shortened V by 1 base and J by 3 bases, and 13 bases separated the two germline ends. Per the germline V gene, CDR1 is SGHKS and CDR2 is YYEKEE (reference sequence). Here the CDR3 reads CASSLSGQPYTEAFF. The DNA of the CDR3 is TGTGCCAGCAGCTTGAGCGGACAACCTTACACTGAAGCTTTCTTT.

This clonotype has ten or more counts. CDR3 loop: CASSRPQEGEGTEETQYF. The CDR3 coding sequence is TGTGCCAGCAGCAGACCCCAAGAGGGAGAGGGGACGGAAGAGACCCAGTACTTC. The chain links TRBV7-6 to TRBJ2-5; D may be TRBD1 or TRBD2 (5 bases each). The CDR3 runs 18 residues. In germline, CDR1 is SGHVS, CDR2 FNYEAQ. V was trimmed by 5 bases and J by 3 bases, leaving 25 bases between them.